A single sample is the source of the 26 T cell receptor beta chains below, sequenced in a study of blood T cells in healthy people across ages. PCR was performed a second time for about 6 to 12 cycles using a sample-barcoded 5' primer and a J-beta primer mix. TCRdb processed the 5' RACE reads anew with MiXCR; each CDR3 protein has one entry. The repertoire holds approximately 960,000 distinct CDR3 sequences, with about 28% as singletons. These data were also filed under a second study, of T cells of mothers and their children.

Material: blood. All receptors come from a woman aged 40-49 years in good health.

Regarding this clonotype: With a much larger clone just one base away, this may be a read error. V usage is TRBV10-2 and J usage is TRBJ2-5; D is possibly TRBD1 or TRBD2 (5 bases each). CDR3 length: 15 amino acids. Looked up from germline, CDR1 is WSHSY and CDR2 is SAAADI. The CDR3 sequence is CVSRAGAALQETQYF. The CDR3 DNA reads TGCGTCAGCAGGGCCGGGGCAGCGCTACAAGAGACCCAGTACTTC.

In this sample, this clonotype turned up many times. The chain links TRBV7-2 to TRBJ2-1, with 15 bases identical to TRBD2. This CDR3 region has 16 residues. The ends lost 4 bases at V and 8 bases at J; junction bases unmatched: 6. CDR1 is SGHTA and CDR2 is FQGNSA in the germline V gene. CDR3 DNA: TGTGCCAGCAGCTCCAGGACTAGCGGGGGGGGGTATGAGCAGTTCTTC. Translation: CASSSRTSGGGYEQFF.

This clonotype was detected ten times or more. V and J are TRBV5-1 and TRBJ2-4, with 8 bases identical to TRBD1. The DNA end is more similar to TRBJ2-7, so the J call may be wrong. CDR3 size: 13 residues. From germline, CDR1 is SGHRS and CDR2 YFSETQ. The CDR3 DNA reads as TGCGCCAGCCAACCAGGACAGGGTTACGAGCAGTACTTC. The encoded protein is CASQPGQGYEQYF.

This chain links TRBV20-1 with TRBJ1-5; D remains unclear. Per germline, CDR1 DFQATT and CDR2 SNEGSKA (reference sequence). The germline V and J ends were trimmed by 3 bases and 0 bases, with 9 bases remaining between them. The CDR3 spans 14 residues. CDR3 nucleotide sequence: TGCAGTGCTAGCGCGGCACATAGCAATCAGCCCCAGCATTTT. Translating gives CSASAAHSNQPQHF.

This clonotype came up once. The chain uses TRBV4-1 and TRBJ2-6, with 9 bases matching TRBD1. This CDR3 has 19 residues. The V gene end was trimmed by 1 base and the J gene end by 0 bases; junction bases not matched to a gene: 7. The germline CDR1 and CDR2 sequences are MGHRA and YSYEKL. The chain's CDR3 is CASSQVPGQGPSGANVLTF. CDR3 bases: TGCGCCAGCAGCCAAGTACCGGGACAGGGCCCCTCTGGGGCCAACGTCCTGACTTTC.

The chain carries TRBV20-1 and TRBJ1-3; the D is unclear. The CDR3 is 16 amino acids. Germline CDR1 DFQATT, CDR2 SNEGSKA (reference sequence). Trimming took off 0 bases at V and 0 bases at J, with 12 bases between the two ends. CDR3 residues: CSARDSLTASGNTIYF. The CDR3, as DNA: TGCAGTGCTAGAGACTCATTGACCGCCTCTGGAAACACCATATATTTT.

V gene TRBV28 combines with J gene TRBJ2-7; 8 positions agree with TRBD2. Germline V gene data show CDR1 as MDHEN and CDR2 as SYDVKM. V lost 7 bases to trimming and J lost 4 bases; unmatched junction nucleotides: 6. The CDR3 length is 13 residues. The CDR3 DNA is TGTGCCAGCAACCACGGGGGGGCATACGAGCAGTACTTC. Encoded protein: CASNHGGAYEQYF. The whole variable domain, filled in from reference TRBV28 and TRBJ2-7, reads DVKVTQSSRYLVKRTGEKVFLECVQDMDHENMFWYRQDPGLGLRLIYFSYDVKMKEKGDIPEGYSVSREKKERFSLILESASTNQTSMYLCASNHGGAYEQYFGPGTRLTVT.

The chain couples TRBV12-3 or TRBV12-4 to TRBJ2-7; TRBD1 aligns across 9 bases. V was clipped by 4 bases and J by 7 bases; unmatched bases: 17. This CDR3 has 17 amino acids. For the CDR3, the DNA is TGTGCCAGCAGTTCCCGCCTTGGGACAGGGAATACCAATGAGCAGTACTTC. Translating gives CASSSRLGTGNTNEQYF.

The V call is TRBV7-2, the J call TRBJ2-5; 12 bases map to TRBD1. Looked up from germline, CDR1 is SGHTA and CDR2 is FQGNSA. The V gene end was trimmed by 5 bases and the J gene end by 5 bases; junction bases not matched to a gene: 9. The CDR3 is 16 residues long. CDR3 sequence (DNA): TGTGCCAGCAGCGACCGGGACAGGGGGCTTGGCGAGACCCAGTACTTC. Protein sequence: CASSDRDRGLGETQYF.

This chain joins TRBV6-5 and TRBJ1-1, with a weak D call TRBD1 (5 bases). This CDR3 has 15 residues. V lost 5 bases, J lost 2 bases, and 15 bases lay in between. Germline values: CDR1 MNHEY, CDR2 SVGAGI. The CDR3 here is CASSDAGRRNTEAFF. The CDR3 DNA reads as TGTGCCAGCAGTGACGCGGGACGGAGAAACACTGAAGCTTTCTTT.

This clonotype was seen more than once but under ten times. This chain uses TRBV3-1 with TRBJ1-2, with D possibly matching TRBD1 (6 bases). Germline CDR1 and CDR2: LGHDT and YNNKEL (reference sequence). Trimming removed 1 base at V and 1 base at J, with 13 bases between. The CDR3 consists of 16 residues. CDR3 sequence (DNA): TGTGCCAGCAGCCAAGTCTGGACAGAAGATAACTATGGCTACACCTTC. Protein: CASSQVWTEDNYGYTF.

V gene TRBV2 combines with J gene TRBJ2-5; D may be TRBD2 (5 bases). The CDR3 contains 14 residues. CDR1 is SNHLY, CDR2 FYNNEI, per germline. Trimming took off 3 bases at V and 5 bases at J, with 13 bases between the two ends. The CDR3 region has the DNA TGTGCCAGCAGTGATGGACTCCGTACGGAGACCCAGTACTTC. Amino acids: CASSDGLRTETQYF.

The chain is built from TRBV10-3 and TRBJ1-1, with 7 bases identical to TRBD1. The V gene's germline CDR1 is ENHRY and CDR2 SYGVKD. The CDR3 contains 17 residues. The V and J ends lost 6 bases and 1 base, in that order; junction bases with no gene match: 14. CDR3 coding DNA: TGTGCCATCAGCGATGGGAGCAGGGGGGGGCGGAACACTGAAGCTTTCTTT. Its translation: CAISDGSRGGRNTEAFF.

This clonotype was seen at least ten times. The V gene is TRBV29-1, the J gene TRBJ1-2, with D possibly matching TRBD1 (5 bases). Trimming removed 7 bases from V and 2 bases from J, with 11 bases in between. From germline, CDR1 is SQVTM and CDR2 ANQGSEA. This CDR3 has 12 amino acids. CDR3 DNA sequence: TGCAGCGCCCGGGACCTAAACTATGGCTACACCTTC. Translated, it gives CSARDLNYGYTF.

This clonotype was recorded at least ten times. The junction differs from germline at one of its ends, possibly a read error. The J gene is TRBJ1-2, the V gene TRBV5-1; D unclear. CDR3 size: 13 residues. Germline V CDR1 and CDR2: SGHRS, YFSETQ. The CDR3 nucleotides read TGTGCCAGCAGCTTAGGAGAAAACTATGGCTACACCTTC. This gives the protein CASSLGENYGYTF.

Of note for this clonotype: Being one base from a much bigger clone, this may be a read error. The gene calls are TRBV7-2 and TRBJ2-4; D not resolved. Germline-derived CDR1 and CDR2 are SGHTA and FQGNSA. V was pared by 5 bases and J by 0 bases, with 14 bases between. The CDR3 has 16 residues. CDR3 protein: CASSRTTSLAKNIQYF. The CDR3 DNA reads TGTGCCAGCAGCCGCACGACGTCACTAGCCAAAAACATTCAGTACTTC.

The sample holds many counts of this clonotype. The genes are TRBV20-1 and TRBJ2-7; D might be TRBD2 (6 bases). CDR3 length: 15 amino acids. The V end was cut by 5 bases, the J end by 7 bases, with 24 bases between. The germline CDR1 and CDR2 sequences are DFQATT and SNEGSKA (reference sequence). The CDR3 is CSAETRRQPRGEQYF. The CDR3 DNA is TGCAGTGCTGAGACTAGACGCCAGCCCCGAGGTGAGCAGTACTTC.

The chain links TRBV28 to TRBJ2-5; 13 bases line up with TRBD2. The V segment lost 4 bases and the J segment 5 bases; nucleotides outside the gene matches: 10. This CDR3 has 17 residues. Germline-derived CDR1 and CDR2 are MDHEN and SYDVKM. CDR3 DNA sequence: TGTGCCAGCAGTTCGTACGGGACTAGCGGGGCCCGGGAGACCCAGTACTTC. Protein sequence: CASSSYGTSGARETQYF. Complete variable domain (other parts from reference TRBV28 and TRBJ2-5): DVKVTQSSRYLVKRTGEKVFLECVQDMDHENMFWYRQDPGLGLRLIYFSYDVKMKEKGDIPEGYSVSREKKERFSLILESASTNQTSMYLCASSSYGTSGARETQYFGPGTRLLVL.

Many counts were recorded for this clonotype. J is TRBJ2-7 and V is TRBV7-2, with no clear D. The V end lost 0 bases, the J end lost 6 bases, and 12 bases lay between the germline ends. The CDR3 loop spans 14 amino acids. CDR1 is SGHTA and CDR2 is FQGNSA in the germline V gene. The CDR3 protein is CASSLARRGSEQYF. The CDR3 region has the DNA TGTGCCAGCAGCTTAGCGCGTCGAGGCTCCGAGCAGTACTTC.

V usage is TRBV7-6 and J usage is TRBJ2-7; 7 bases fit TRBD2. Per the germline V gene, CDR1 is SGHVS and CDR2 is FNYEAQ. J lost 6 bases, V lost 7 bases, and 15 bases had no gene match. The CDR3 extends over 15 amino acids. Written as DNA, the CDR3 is TGTGCCAGCAACTCTAAAAGCGGGACCTTCGGCGAGCAGTACTTC. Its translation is CASNSKSGTFGEQYF.

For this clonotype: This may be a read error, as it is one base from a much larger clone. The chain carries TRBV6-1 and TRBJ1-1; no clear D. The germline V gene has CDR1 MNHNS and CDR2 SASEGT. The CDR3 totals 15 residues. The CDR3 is CANSERIAKNTEAFF. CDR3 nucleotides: TGTGCCAACAGTGAACGGATAGCCAAGAACACTGAAGCTTTCTTT.

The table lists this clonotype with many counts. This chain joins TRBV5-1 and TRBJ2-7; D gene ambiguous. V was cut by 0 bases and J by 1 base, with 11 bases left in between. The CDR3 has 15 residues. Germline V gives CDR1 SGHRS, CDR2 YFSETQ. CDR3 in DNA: TGCGCCAGCAGCTTGGAACAGCCCCAATCCTACGAGCAGTACTTC. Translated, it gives CASSLEQPQSYEQYF.

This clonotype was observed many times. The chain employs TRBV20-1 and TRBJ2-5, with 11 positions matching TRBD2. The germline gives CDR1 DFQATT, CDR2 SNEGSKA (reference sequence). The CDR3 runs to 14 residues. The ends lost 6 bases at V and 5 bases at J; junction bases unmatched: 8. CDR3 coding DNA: TGCAGTGCCACAATAGCGGGGGGGAGGGAGACCCAGTACTTC. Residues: CSATIAGGRETQYF.

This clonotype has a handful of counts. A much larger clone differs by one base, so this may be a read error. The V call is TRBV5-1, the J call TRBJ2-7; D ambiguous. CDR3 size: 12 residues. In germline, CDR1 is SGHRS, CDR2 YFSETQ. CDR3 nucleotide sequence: TGCGCCGGCAGCTTGACTTTCTACGAGCAGTACTTC. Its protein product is CAGSLTFYEQYF.

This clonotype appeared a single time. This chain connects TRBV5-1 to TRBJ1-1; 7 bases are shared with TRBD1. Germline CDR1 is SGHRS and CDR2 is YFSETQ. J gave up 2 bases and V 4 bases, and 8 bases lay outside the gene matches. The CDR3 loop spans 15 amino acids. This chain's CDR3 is CASSARGQINTEAFF. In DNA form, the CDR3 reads TGCGCCAGCAGCGCCAGGGGACAGATCAACACTGAAGCTTTCTTT.

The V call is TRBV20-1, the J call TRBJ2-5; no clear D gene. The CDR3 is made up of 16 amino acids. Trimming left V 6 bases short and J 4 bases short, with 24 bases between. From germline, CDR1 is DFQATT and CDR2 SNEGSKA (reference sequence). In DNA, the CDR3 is TGCAGTGCCAGTAAGGGTGGGTCCACACAAGGAGAGACCCAGTACTTC. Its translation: CSASKGGSTQGETQYF.